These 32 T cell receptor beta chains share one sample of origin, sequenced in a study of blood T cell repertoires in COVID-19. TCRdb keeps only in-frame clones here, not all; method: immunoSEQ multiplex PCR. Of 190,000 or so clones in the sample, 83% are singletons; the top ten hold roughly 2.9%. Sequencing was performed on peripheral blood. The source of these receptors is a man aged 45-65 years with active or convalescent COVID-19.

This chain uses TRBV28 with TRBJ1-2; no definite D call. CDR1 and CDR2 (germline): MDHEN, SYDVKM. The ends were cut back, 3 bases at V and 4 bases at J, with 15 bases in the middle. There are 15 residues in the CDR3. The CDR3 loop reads CASSLGGIRGYGYTF. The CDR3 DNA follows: TGTGCCAGCAGTTTGGGCGGAATTCGGGGCTATGGCTACACCTTC.

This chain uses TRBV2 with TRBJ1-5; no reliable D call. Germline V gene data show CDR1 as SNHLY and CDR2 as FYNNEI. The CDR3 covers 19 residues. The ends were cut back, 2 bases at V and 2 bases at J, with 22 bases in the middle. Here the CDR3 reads CASSEFGAVTTDGNQPQHF. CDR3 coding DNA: TGTGCCAGCAGTGAATTCGGTGCGGTCACAACCGACGGCAATCAGCCCCAGCATTTT.

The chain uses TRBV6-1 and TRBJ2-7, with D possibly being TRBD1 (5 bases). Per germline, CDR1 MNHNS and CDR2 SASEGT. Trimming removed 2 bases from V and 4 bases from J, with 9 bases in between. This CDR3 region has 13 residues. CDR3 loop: CASSEQGYYEQYF. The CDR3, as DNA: TGTGCCAGCAGTGAACAGGGATATTACGAGCAGTACTTC.

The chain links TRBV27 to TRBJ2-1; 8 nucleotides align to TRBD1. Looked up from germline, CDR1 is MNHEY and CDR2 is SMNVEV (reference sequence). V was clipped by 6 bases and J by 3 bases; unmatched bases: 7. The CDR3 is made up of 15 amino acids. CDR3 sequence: CASSPDRGNYNEQFF. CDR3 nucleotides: TGTGCCAGCAGCCCTGACAGGGGAAACTACAATGAGCAGTTCTTC.

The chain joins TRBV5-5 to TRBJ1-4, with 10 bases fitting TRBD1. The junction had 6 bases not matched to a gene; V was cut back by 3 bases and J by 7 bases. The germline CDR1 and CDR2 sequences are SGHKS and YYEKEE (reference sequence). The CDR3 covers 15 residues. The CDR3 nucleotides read TGTGCCAGCAGCTCCCCGACAGGGGGCATTGAAAAACTGTTTTTT. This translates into CASSSPTGGIEKLFF.

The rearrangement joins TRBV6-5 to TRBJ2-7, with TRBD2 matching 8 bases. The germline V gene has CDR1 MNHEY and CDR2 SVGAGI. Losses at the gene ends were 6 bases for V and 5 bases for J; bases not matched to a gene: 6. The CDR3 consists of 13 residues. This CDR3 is CASRTIAGNEQYF. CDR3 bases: TGTGCCAGCAGAACGATAGCGGGAAACGAGCAGTACTTC.

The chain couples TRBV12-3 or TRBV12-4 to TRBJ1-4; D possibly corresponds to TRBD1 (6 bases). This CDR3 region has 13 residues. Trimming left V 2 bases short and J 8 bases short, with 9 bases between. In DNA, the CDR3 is TGTGCCAGCAGTTTACAGGGGTGGGAAAAACTGTTTTTT. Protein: CASSLQGWEKLFF.

CDR3 DNA: TGTGCCAGCAGCGTAGGGGGAGTGGAGTTCCACCAGTACTTC. It translates to CASSVGGVEFHQYF. This sequence joins TRBV9 and TRBJ2-5; D possibly corresponds to TRBD2 (5 bases). Deletions cut 0 bases from V and 10 bases from J, with 16 bases between. The CDR3 contains 14 residues. Germline loops: CDR1 SGDLS, CDR2 YYNGEE.

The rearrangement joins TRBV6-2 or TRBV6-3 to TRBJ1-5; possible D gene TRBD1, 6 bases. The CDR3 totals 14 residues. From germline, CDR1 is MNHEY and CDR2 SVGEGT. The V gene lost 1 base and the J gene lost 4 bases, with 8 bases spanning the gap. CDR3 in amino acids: CASSYWGQNQPQHF. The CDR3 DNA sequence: TGTGCCAGCAGTTACTGGGGGCAAAATCAGCCCCAGCATTTT.

The CDR3 loop is CASTAGTGMDTEAFF. CDR3 sequence (DNA): TGTGCCAGCACTGCCGGGACAGGGATGGACACTGAAGCTTTCTTT. The V gene is TRBV6-5, the J gene TRBJ1-1; TRBD1 matches 9 bases. The CDR3 has 15 amino acids. The germline CDR1 and CDR2 sequences are MNHEY and SVGAGI. V shed 7 bases and J 3 bases; nucleotides not matched to a gene: 9.

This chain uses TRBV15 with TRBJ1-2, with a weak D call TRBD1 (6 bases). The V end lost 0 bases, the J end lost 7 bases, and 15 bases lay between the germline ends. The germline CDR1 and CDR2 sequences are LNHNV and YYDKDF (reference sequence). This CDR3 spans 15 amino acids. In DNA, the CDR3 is TGTGCCACCAGCAGAGATGCGGGGGCCGGGAGTGGCTACACCTTC. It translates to CATSRDAGAGSGYTF.

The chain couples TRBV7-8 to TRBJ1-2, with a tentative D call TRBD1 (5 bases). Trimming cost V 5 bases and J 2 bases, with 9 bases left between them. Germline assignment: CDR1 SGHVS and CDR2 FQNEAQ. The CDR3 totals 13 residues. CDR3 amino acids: CASSQRGNYGYTF. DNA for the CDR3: TGTGCCAGCAGCCAACGGGGGAACTATGGCTACACCTTC.

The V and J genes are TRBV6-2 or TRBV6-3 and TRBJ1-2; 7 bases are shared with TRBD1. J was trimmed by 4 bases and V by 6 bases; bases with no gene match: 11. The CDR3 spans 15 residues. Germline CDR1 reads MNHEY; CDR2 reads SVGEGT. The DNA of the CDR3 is TGTGCCAGCAGCCGCTCGCGGGACAGTGGCTATGGCTACACCTTC. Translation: CASSRSRDSGYGYTF.

The CDR3 bases are TGTGCCAGCTCACCGGCCGGGTTGGCCTATGGCTACACCTTC. It codes for CASSPAGLAYGYTF. This chain connects TRBV18 to TRBJ1-2; D is ambiguous. CDR1 KGHSH and CDR2 LQKENI come from the germline V gene. The CDR3 length is 14 residues. The germline V and J ends were trimmed by 3 bases and 4 bases, with 12 bases remaining between them. The complete variable domain, with remaining parts taken from reference TRBV18 and TRBJ1-2, reads NAGVMQNPRHLVRRRGQEARLRCSPMKGHSHVYWYRQLPEEGLKFMVYLQKENIIDESGMPKERFSAEFPKEGPSILRIQQVVRGDSAAYFCASSPAGLAYGYTFGSGTRLTVV.

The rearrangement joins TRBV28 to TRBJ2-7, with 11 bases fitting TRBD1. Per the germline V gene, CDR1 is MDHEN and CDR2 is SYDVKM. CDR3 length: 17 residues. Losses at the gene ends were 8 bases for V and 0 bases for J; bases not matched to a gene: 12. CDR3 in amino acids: CASAGWVGTGGSYEQYF. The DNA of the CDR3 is TGTGCCAGCGCCGGATGGGTGGGGACAGGGGGCTCCTACGAGCAGTACTTC.

CDR3 in amino acids: CASRTTANYGYTF. The CDR3 nucleotides are TGTGCCAGCAGAACCACGGCTAACTATGGCTACACCTTC. The chain is built from TRBV12-3 or TRBV12-4 and TRBJ1-2; D is unclear. This CDR3 spans 13 amino acids. Trimming cost V 6 bases and J 0 bases, with 8 bases left between them.

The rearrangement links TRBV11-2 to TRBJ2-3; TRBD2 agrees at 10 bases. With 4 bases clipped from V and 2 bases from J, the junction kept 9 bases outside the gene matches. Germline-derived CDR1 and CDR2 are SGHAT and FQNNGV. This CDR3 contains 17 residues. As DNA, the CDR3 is TGTGCCAGCAGCTATCTAGCGGGGGAGGGTTTCACAGATACGCAGTATTTT. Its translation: CASSYLAGEGFTDTQYF. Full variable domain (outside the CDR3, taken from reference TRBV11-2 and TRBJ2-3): EAGVAQSPRYKIIEKRQSVAFWCNPISGHATLYWYQQILGQGPKLLIQFQNNGVVDDSQLPKDRFSAERLKGVDSTLKIQPAKLEDSAVYLCASSYLAGEGFTDTQYFGPGTRLTVL.

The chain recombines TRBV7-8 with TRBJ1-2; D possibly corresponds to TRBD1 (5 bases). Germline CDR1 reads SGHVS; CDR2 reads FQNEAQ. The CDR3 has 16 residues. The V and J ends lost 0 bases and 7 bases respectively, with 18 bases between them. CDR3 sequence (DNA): TGTGCCAGCAGCTTAGCCTTCCTCAGGGTAGGATCTGGCTACACCTTC. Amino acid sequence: CASSLAFLRVGSGYTF.

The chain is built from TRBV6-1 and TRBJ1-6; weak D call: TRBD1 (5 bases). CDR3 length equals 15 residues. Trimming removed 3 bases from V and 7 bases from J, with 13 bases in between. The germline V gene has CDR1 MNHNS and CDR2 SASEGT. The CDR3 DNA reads TGTGCCAGCAGTGAGGGGCCCGGCTGGAATTCACCCCTCCACTTT. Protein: CASSEGPGWNSPLHF.

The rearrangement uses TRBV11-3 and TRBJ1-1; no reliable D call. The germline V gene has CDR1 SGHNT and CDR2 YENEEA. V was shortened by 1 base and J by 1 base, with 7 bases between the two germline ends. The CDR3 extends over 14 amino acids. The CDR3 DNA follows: TGTGCCAGCAGCTTAGGTAACTGGAACACTGAAGCTTTCTTT. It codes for CASSLGNWNTEAFF.

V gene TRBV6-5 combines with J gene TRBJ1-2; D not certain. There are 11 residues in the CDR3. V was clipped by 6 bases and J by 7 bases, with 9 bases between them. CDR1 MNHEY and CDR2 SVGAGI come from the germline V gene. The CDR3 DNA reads TGTGCCAGCAGGACCCGGGGTGGCTACACCTTC. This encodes CASRTRGGYTF.

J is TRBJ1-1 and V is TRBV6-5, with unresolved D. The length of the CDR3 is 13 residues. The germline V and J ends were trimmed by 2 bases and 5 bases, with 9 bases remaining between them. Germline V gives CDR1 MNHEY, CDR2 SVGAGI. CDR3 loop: CASSYMRETEAFF. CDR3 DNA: TGTGCCAGCAGTTACATGCGGGAGACTGAAGCTTTCTTT.

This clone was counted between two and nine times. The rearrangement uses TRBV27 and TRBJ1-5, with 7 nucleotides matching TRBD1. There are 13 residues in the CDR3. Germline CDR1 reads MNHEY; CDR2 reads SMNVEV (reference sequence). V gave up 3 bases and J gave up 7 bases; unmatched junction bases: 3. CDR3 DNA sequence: TGTGCCAGCAGTTTTGGCAGGGGGCAGCCCCAGCATTTT. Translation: CASSFGRGQPQHF.

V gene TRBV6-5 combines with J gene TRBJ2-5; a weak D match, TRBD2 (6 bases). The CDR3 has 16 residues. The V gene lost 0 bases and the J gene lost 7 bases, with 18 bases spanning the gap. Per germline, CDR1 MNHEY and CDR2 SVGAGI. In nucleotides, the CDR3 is TGTGCCAGCAGTTACTCGGGGGGAAGCCCAGGCGGGACCCAGTACTTC. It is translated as CASSYSGGSPGGTQYF.

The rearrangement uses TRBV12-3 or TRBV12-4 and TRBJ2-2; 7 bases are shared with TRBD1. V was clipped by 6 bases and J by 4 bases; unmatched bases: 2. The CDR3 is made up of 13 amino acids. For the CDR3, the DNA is TGTGCCAGCAGGTACAGGGGCACCGGGGAGCTGTTTTTT. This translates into CASRYRGTGELFF.

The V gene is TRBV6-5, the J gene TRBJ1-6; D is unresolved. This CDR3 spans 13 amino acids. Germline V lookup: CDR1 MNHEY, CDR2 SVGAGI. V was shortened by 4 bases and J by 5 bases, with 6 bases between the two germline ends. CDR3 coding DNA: TGTGCCAGCAGTTCCGGGGATAATTCACCCCTCCACTTT. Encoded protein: CASSSGDNSPLHF.

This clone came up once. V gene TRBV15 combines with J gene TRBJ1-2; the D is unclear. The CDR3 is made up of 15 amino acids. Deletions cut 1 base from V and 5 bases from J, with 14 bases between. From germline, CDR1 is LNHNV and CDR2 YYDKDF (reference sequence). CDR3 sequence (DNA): TGTGCCACCAGCAGAGGACCTTTAGGGAGGTATGGCTACACCTTC. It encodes CATSRGPLGRYGYTF.

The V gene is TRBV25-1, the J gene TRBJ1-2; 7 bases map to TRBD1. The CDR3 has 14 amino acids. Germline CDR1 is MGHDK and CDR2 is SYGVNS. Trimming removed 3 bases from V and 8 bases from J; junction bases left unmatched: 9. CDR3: CASSDRGTEGGYTF. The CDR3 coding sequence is TGTGCCAGCAGTGACAGGGGGACTGAGGGAGGCTACACCTTC.

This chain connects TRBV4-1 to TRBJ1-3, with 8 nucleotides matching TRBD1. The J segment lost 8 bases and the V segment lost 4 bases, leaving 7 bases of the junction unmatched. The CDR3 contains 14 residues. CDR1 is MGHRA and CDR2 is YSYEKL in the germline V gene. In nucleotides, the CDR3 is TGCGCCAGCAGCCGACGGACAGGGTGGGACACCATATATTTT. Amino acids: CASSRRTGWDTIYF.

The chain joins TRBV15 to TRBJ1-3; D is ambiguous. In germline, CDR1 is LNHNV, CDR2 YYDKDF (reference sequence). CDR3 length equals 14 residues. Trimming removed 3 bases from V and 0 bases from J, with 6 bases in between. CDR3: CATSRIVSGNTIYF. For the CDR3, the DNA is TGTGCCACCAGCAGGATAGTCTCTGGAAACACCATATATTTT.

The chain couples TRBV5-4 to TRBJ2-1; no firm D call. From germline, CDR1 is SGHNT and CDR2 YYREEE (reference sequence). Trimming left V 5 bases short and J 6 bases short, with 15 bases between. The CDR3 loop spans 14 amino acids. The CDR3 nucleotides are TGTGCCAGCAGGTCCAGGAAGGAATCCAATGAGCAGTTCTTC. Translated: CASRSRKESNEQFF.

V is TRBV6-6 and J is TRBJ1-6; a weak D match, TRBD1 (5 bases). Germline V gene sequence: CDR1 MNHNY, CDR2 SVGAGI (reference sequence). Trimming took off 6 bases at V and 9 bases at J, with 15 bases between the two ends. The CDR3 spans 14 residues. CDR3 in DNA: TGTGCCAGCAGCATCCCCGGGGGGGGTTCACCCCTCCACTTT. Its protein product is CASSIPGGGSPLHF.